This T cell receptor beta chain was sequenced in a study of blood T cell repertoires in COVID-19. This table comes from immunoSEQ multiplex PCR, and its TCRdb copy is limited to in-frame clones, with some not included. The repertoire consists of about 210,000 clones, with about 91% occurring once and the leading ten covering under 1.5%. CDR1 is GTSNPN, CDR2 SVGIG, per germline (reference sequence). The CDR3 contains 15 residues. Trimming left V 1 base short and J 1 base short, with 11 bases between. The sample taken for sequencing was peripheral blood. This chain joins TRBV30 and TRBJ1-5; possibly TRBD1 for D (6 bases). This TCR was recovered from a man aged 30 to 39 with acute or convalescent COVID-19. CDR3 region: CAWSAQGTSNQPQHF. The CDR3 nucleotides read TGTGCCTGGAGTGCACAGGGTACGAGCAATCAGCCCCAGCATTTT.